A single sample gave rise to the 16 T cell receptor beta chains below, sequenced in a study of CXCR3-negative and CXCR3-positive naive CD8 T cells. Each TRB cDNA library was prepared by 5' RACE (with UMI labels). TCRdb reanalyzed the 5' RACE reads, giving one entry per CDR3 protein sequence and no DNA. Recorded for this sample: 75,000 to 100,000 distinct CDR3 sequences. The antigens these receptors bind are not known. Findings and limits, study-wide: Against CXCR3-negative naive cells, CXCR3-positive naive cells showed more hydrophobic TRB CDR3s.

The sequencing sample was made of naive CXCR3+ CD8+ T cells from blood. Described subset: CD45RO-CCR7+CD27+CD95- naive CD8+ T cells expressing CXCR3 (TNR3+). The origin of the receptors is a human donor in good health. Some clones in this sample may be carry-over from other donors' samples.

This chain links TRBV7-2 with TRBJ2-7. The CDR3 extends over 12 amino acids. From germline, CDR1 is SGHTA and CDR2 FQGNSA. The CDR3 sequence: CASSLGWREQYF.

The chain employs TRBV29-1 and TRBJ2-5. The V gene's germline CDR1 is SQVTM and CDR2 ANQGSEA. The CDR3 is 14 amino acids. The CDR3: CSVEDAVIQETQYF.

V is TRBV21-1 and J is TRBJ1-2; without DNA, the TCRdb call of TRBD1 cannot be checked. TRBV21-1 is marked as a pseudogene. The CDR3 has 15 residues. This CDR3 is CASSKMRQGDYGYTF.

This chain connects TRBV9 to TRBJ2-2; lacking DNA, the TRBD1 call made by TCRdb goes unchecked. The CDR3 runs to 13 residues. Germline CDR1 reads SGDLS; CDR2 reads YYNGEE. CDR3 protein: CASSETGHGELFF.

The chain is built from TRBV25-1 and TRBJ1-1; TCRdb's D gene call, TRBD1, goes unchecked for lack of DNA. CDR1 is MGHDK and CDR2 is SYGVNS in the germline V gene. There are 15 residues in the CDR3. CDR3 residues: CASSEYGGTGTEAFF.

The chain uses TRBV2 and TRBJ2-5; TCRdb calls TRBD2, which cannot be checked without DNA. The CDR3 consists of 12 residues. From germline, CDR1 is SNHLY and CDR2 FYNNEI. The CDR3 loop is CAGGLAQETQYF.

The chain couples TRBV29-1 to TRBJ2-7; TCRdb returns TRBD2, unconfirmable since there is no DNA. Germline lookup yields CDR1 SQVTM and CDR2 ANQGSEA. CDR3 size: 16 residues. The CDR3 spells CSVEDSGLAGGKTQYF.

CDR3 region: CASSLVTSGVREQFF. J is TRBJ2-1 and V is TRBV7-8; no DNA is available, so the TRBD2 call from TCRdb remains unchecked. The germline gives CDR1 SGHVS, CDR2 FQNEAQ. The CDR3 extends over 15 amino acids.

J is TRBJ1-2 and V is TRBV29-1; TCRdb proposes TRBD1, but this gene call is untestable without DNA. The CDR3 is 14 amino acids. In germline, CDR1 is SQVTM, CDR2 ANQGSEA. CDR3: CSVGRQGTDYGYTF.

The chain employs TRBV27 and TRBJ2-7; TCRdb lists TRBD2, though no DNA is available to test this call. Looked up from germline, CDR1 is MNHEY and CDR2 is SMNVEV (reference sequence). The length of the CDR3 is 14 residues. Here the CDR3 reads CASSFSSGHYEQYF.

This CDR3 reads CASYPTTAGGTFSYNEQFF. The rearrangement joins TRBV5-1 to TRBJ2-1; TCRdb returns TRBD2, unconfirmable since there is no DNA. This CDR3 is built from 19 residues. Germline CDR1 reads SGHRS; CDR2 reads YFSETQ.

The genes are TRBV7-9 and TRBJ1-5. This CDR3 spans 12 amino acids. Germline assignment: CDR1 SEHNR and CDR2 FQNEAQ (reference sequence). The CDR3 spells CASSLDGQPQHF. The full variable domain, rest sourced from reference TRBV7-9 and TRBJ1-5, is DTGVSQNPRHKITKRGQNVTFRCDPISEHNRLYWYRQTLGQGPEFLTYFQNEAQLEKSRLLSDRFSAERPKGSFSTLEIQRTEQGDSAMYLCASSLDGQPQHFGDGTRLSIL.

The J gene is TRBJ2-1, the V gene TRBV27; TCRdb returns TRBD1, unconfirmable since there is no DNA. The CDR3 has 12 residues. CDR1 MNHEY and CDR2 SMNVEV come from the germline V gene (reference sequence). This CDR3 reads CASSEWGNEQFF.

The chain recombines TRBV7-9 with TRBJ2-1; the TRBD2 assignment by TCRdb is unverifiable without DNA. The CDR3 extends over 18 amino acids. Germline CDR1 reads SEHNR; CDR2 reads FQNEAQ (reference sequence). This chain's CDR3 is CASSQTPGLAFSYTEQFF.

The chain has TRBV30 and TRBJ2-3; the TCRdb D gene call, TRBD2, has no DNA to confirm it. Germline CDR1 is GTSNPN and CDR2 is SVGIG (reference sequence). The CDR3 runs to 14 residues. CDR3 in amino acids: CACSKAGLTDTQYF.

The gene calls are TRBV29-1 and TRBJ2-1. The CDR3 loop spans 12 amino acids. Germline lookup yields CDR1 SQVTM and CDR2 ANQGSEA. The CDR3 is CSELISYNEQFF.